A selection of T cell receptor beta chains follows, all from one sample in a study of regulatory T cells in long-lasting Graves disease. MiXCR, applied by TCRdb to the multiplex PCR reads, yields one record per CDR3 protein. This table has 550,000 to 700,000 distinct CDR3 sequences, about 16% appearing once. These sequences were also reported in another study, on T cells in Graves' hyperthyroidism and ophthalmopathy.

The sample was peripheral blood mononuclear cells (PBMCs), taken at new diagnosis, from a patient treated with antithyroid drugs. Receptor source: a man in his late teens or twenties with Graves disease. Both conserved end residues are part of each CDR3. D genes are given only for firm matches. A row's size may be missing; if present it is once, few, many or a size class.

D gene	V gene	J gene	clone size	CDR3 DNA	CDR3 protein
NA	TRBV19	TRBJ2-3	few	TGTGCCAGTAGTATCCGACAGTCCGATACGCAGTATTTT	CASSIRQSDTQYF
TRBD2	TRBV6-1	TRBJ2-6	few	TGTGCCAGCAGCCCCGGGACTAGCGATTTTGGGGCCAACGTCCTGACTTTC	CASSPGTSDFGANVLTF
TRBD1	TRBV20-1	TRBJ2-5	many	TGCAGTGCCGCGGGACAGGGGGGTAGGCAAGAGACCCAGTACTTC	CSAAGQGGRQETQYF
NA	TRBV9	TRBJ2-1	once	TGTACCAGCAGCCCCGGACTGCGGAGCTCCTACAATGAGCAGTTCTTC	CTSSPGLRSSYNEQFF
NA	TRBV30	TRBJ1-1	many	TGTGCCTGGAGTGTACGGGGCGGCCTAACTGAAGCTTTCTTT	CAWSVRGGLTEAFF
NA	TRBV5-1	TRBJ1-4	NA	TGCGCCAGCAGCTTACGTACGGGGATTAATGAAAAACTGTTTTTT	CASSLRTGINEKLFF
TRBD1	TRBV6-1	TRBJ2-5	NA	TGTGCCAGCAGTGAAATTCCAGGGGGCCAGTACTTC	CASSEIPGGQYF
NA	TRBV5-1	TRBJ2-7	many	TGCGCCAGCAGCCCCGGGGCAGCCCGGAGCGAGCAGTACTTC	CASSPGAARSEQYF
NA	TRBV30	TRBJ2-7	many	TGTGCCTGGAGTGGATCAGGGCTGGGCGAGCAGTACTTC	CAWSGSGLGEQYF
TRBD1	TRBV2	TRBJ1-2	many	TGTGCCAGCAGTGGACAGGGGGTCGATGGCTACACCTTC	CASSGQGVDGYTF
TRBD1	TRBV20-1	TRBJ2-1	few	TGCAGTGCTAGAGACGAGGACAGGGGGCTGCCATTTGAGCAGTTCTTC	CSARDEDRGLPFEQFF
NA	TRBV10-3	TRBJ1-2	NA	TGTGCCATCAGTGAGGGGTCGTCGGATGGCTACACCTTC	CAISEGSSDGYTF
TRBD2	TRBV3-1	TRBJ2-3	NA	TGTGCCAGCAGCCTACTAGCGGGAGTCACGCAGTATTTT	CASSLLAGVTQYF
NA	TRBV7-9	TRBJ2-7	many	TGTGCCAGCAGCTTAGGCGGCCGGGGGCCGAATTACGAGCAGTACTTC	CASSLGGRGPNYEQYF
TRBD1	TRBV30	TRBJ1-2	NA	TGTGCCTGGTACCGGGACAGGGGGCAAGGCTACACCTTC	CAWYRDRGQGYTF
TRBD2	TRBV9	TRBJ2-1	NA	TGTGCCAGCAGCGTAGAGGCGGCTAGCGGGAGAGTCGATGAGCAGTTCTTC	CASSVEAASGRVDEQFF
NA	TRBV5-1	TRBJ1-1	many	TGCGCCAGCAGCGCGGGACATTATCCTGAAGCTTTCTTT	CASSAGHYPEAFF
NA	TRBV20-1	TRBJ2-7	NA	TGCAGCCGCGGAGGACAGAAGGCCCCCTACGAGCAGTACTTC	CSRGGQKAPYEQYF
NA	TRBV20-1	TRBJ2-2	many	TGCAGTGCTCACCCCGCGGACAGGAACACCGGGGAGCTGTTTTTT	CSAHPADRNTGELFF
NA	TRBV2	TRBJ2-1	few	TGTGCCAGCAGTGAGGGGGTAACCTACAATGAGCAGTTCTTC	CASSEGVTYNEQFF
TRBD1	TRBV9	TRBJ2-3	many	TGTGCCAGCAGCCCGACAGGGATGGCAGATACGCAGTATTTT	CASSPTGMADTQYF
TRBD2	TRBV6-2/TRBV6-3	TRBJ2-3	few	TGTGCCAGCGGGGCGGGAGACACAGATACGCAGTATTTT	CASGAGDTDTQYF
NA	TRBV7-9	TRBJ1-1	few	TGTGCCAGCAGCCAAGAGGCCCGGGGCACTGAAGCTTTCTTT	CASSQEARGTEAFF
TRBD1	TRBV6-2/TRBV6-3	TRBJ1-5	NA	TGTGCCAGCCGGGGACAGGGACGGTTGTCTCAGCCCCAGCATTTT	CASRGQGRLSQPQHF
TRBD2	TRBV27	TRBJ2-7	NA	TGTGCCAGCAGTTTGGGAGGGGATACCTACGAGCAGTACTTC	CASSLGGDTYEQYF
TRBD1	TRBV7-9	TRBJ2-2	NA	TGTGCCAGCAGAAAGACCGGGACAGGGGACACCGGGGAGCTGTTTTTT	CASRKTGTGDTGELFF
NA	TRBV12-3/TRBV12-4	TRBJ2-4	NA	TGTGCCAGCACCCCCATGGGGGCCAAAAACATTCAGTACTTC	CASTPMGAKNIQYF
TRBD2	TRBV12-3/TRBV12-4	TRBJ2-5	NA	TGTGCCAGCGGGGCTAGCGGACAAGAGACCCAGTACTTC	CASGASGQETQYF
TRBD1	TRBV12-3/TRBV12-4	TRBJ1-6	many	TGTGCCAGCAGACTGGACAGGGGGAATTCACCCCTCCACTTT	CASRLDRGNSPLHF
NA	TRBV12-3/TRBV12-4	TRBJ1-1	many	TGTGCCAGCAACCCCAGGGGTACAACTGAAGCTTTCTTT	CASNPRGTTEAFF
TRBD2	TRBV20-1	TRBJ2-7	many	TGCAGTGCTAGCGGCACCAGCGGGACCTTCTACGAGCAGTACTTC	CSASGTSGTFYEQYF
NA	TRBV25-1	TRBJ1-6	few	TGTGCCAGCAGTCTGGGAGGGGGAGGGGCGCCCCTCCACTTT	CASSLGGGGAPLHF
NA	TRBV29-1	TRBJ1-1	few	TGCAGCGTTGAAGGCCCGGAGGAAGCTTTCTTT	CSVEGPEEAFF
NA	TRBV28	TRBJ1-2	NA	TGTGCCAGCAGTTTCCTCCCTCGTGGCTACACCTTC	CASSFLPRGYTF
NA	TRBV20-1	TRBJ2-3	many	TGCAGTGCTAGAGACCCTCACACAGATACGCAGTATTTT	CSARDPHTDTQYF
NA	TRBV12-3/TRBV12-4	TRBJ2-3	many	TGTGCCAGCAGTTTAGCCCTGGACTCTACGCAGTATTTT	CASSLALDSTQYF
TRBD2	TRBV13	TRBJ2-3	many	TGTGCCAGCAGCCCACCCGGGACGGCGGGGGCAGATACGCAGTATTTT	CASSPPGTAGADTQYF
TRBD2	TRBV10-3	TRBJ2-1	few	TGTGCCATCAGTGCCTCTAGCGGGAGACTATTGAAGAATGAGCAGTTCTTC	CAISASSGRLLKNEQFF
NA	TRBV2	TRBJ2-7	many	TGTGCCAGCATCCGGGCGCCGCGGAGCGAGCAGTACTTC	CASIRAPRSEQYF
NA	TRBV5-1	TRBJ1-1	many	TGTGCCAGCAGTACAGGGCAGGGAGGGACTGAAGCTTTCTTT	CASSTGQGGTEAFF
NA	TRBV7-8	TRBJ2-1	many	TGTGCCAGCAGCTGGATGAGCGACAATGAGCAGTTCTTC	CASSWMSDNEQFF
NA	TRBV12-3/TRBV12-4	TRBJ2-5	many	TGTGCCAGCAGTCCAACCGGGGCCCCAAGGGAGACCCAGTACTTC	CASSPTGAPRETQYF
NA	TRBV6-1	TRBJ2-3	few	TGTGCCAGCAGCTATTCTGTCAGAGTCACAGGTACGCAGTATTTT	CASSYSVRVTGTQYF